This T cell receptor beta chain was sequenced in a study of Graves' ophthalmopathy and Graves' hyperthyroidism. For the study at large: Hyperthyroidism qualified as stable when ophthalmopathy did not develop within 18 months of follow-up. General study results and limits: The blood repertoire also included most expanded thyroid clonotypes above 0.001 frequency.

V lost 5 bases to trimming and J lost 5 bases, with 10 bases between them. Germline V gene lookup returns CDR1 SEHNR and CDR2 FQNEAQ (reference sequence). This CDR3 is built from 12 residues. RNA served as the template for amplifying TCR beta CDR3 regions. Following a first-round RT-PCR that used HTBI primers, a second-round multiplex PCR was carried out. TCRdb redid the calling of the multiplex PCR reads with MiXCR, one entry per CDR3 protein. The repertoire has about 550,000 distinct CDR3 sequences, roughly 40% of them found once; the top ten carry 3.5% to 4.5%. Regarding this clonotype: Its target is unknown.

The sample consisted of peripheral blood or thyroid tissue (not recorded which). This sequence originates from an adult man with Graves' hyperthyroidism. The chain carries TRBV7-9 and TRBJ2-7; D is ambiguous. CDR3 protein: CASSNVMDEQYF. The DNA of the CDR3 is TGTGCCAGCAGCAACGTGATGGACGAGCAGTACTTC.